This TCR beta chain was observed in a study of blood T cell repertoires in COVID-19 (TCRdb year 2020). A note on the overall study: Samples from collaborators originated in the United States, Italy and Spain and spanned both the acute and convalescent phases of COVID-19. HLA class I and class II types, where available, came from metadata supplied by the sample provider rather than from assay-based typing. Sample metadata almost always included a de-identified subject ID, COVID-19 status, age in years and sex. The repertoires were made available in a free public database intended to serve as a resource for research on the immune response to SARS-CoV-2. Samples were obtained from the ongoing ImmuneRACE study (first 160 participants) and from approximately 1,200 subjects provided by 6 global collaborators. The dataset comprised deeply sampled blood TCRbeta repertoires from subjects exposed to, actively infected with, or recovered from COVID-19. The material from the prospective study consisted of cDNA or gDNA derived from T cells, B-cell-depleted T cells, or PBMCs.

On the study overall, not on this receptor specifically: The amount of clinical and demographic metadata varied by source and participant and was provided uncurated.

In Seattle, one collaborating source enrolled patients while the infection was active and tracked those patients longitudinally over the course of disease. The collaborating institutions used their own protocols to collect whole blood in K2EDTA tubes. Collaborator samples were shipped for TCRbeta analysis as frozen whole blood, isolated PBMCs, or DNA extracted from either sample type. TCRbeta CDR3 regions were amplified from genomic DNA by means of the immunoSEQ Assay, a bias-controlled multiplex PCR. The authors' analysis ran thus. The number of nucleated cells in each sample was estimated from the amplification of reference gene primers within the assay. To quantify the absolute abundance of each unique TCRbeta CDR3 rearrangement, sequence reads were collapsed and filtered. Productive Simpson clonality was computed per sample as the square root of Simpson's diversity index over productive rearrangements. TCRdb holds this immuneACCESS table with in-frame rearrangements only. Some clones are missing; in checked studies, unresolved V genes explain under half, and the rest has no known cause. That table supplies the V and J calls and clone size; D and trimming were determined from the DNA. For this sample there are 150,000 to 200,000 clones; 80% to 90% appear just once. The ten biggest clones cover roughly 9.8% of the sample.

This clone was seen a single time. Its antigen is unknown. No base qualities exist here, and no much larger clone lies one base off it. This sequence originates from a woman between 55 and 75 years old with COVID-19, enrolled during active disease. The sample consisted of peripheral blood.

Read as DNA, the sequence is TGTGCCAGCACGGCCGTCGGGTCCTACGAGCAGTACTTC. Its coded protein is CASTAVGSYEQYF. The chain couples TRBV7-9 to TRBJ2-7, with the D gene uncertain. CDR1 and CDR2 were assigned from the germline V gene (reference sequence) as SEHNR and FQNEAQ. Reading from cysteine to phenylalanine, the CDR3 counts 13 amino acids. The only DNA kept is the CDR3, 39 bases in frame from the first base. V gives up 7 bases and J gives up 1 base, and the segment between their germline ends measures 11 bases.